The rows below give T cell receptor beta chains drawn from one sample of a study of T cells in Graves' hyperthyroidism and ophthalmopathy. TCRdb reanalysed the multiplex PCR reads using MiXCR and keeps one entry per CDR3 protein. The repertoire holds 600,000 or so distinct CDR3 sequences, with more than 12% as singletons. Input material: blood. Receptor source: a woman aged 45 to 65 with Graves' ophthalmopathy. Both conserved end residues are part of each CDR3. The order of the fields is clone size, D gene, J gene, V gene, CDR3 protein, CDR3 DNA. The D gene is left open where the match is weak. Clone sizes are given selectively: once, few, many, or a class where the clone is expanded.

>few|NA|TRBJ2-7|TRBV9
CASSVGAPTKATPYEQYF
TGTGCCAGCAGCGTAGGGGCGCCGACGAAAGCGACCCCCTACGAGCAGTACTTC
>many|NA|TRBJ2-5|TRBV11-2
CASRHQERGETQYF
TGTGCCAGCAGACACCAAGAGAGGGGAGAGACCCAGTACTTC
>few|TRBD1|TRBJ2-7|TRBV18
CASSPRDRGIEQYF
TGTGCCAGCTCACCGCGGGACAGGGGGATCGAGCAGTACTTC
>many|NA|TRBJ1-3|TRBV27
CASSYTGRLGNTIYF
TGTGCCAGCAGTTATACAGGTCGTCTGGGAAACACCATATATTTT
>many|NA|TRBJ2-1|TRBV20-1
CSASASSNEQFF
TGCAGTGCTAGTGCTAGTAGCAATGAGCAGTTCTTC
>many|TRBD1|TRBJ2-7|TRBV7-2
CASSLVQGANYEQYF
TGTGCCAGCAGCTTAGTTCAGGGGGCGAACTACGAGCAGTACTTC
>many|TRBD2|TRBJ2-2|TRBV12-3/TRBV12-4
CASSDGLAGATGELFF
TGTGCCAGCAGCGACGGACTAGCGGGAGCCACCGGGGAGCTGTTTTTT
>NA|TRBD1|TRBJ2-1|TRBV7-9
CASGLTGVDEQFF
TGTGCCAGCGGCCTGACAGGGGTCGATGAGCAGTTCTTC
>many|TRBD2|TRBJ2-3|TRBV7-9
CASSLRGVEDTQYF
TGTGCCAGCAGCTTACGGGGGGTGGAAGATACGCAGTATTTT
>once|NA|TRBJ2-7|TRBV2
CASSEERASTYEQYF
TGTGCCAGCAGTGAGGAGCGGGCCTCCACCTACGAGCAGTACTTC
>many|TRBD1|TRBJ1-2|TRBV5-1
CASSSSPGQGYDDGYTF
TGCGCCAGCAGCTCGTCCCCGGGACAGGGTTATGACGATGGCTACACCTTC
>many|TRBD1|TRBJ1-5|TRBV6-1
CASTSQGDQPQHF
TGTGCCAGCACAAGCCAGGGGGATCAGCCCCAGCATTTT
>many|TRBD1|TRBJ2-1|TRBV5-1
CASSEPRLRDRELFTYNEQFF
TGCGCCAGCAGCGAGCCACGACTCCGGGACAGGGAACTGTTTACTTACAATGAGCAGTTCTTC
>NA|NA|TRBJ2-7|TRBV10-3
CAISESTGGPTSYEQYF
TGTGCCATCAGTGAGTCGACTGGAGGGCCGACGTCCTACGAGCAGTACTTC
>many|NA|TRBJ2-3|TRBV11-3
CASSLAGRKDTDTQYF
TGTGCCAGCAGCTTAGCAGGGCGGAAAGACACAGATACGCAGTATTTT
>many|NA|TRBJ2-7|TRBV29-1
CSVYRGGSSYEQYF
TGCAGCGTTTATAGAGGTGGCAGCTCCTACGAGCAGTACTTC
>many|TRBD2|TRBJ2-3|TRBV28
CASSLLAGDGTDTQYF
TGTGCCAGCAGTTTATTGGCGGGAGACGGCACAGATACGCAGTATTTT
>many|NA|TRBJ1-5|TRBV2
CASSERGNQPQHF
TGTGCCAGCAGTGAACGAGGGAATCAGCCCCAGCATTTT
>few|NA|TRBJ2-4|TRBV6-6
CASSYSSRLAKNIQYF
TGTGCCAGCAGTTACTCGAGTAGGCTAGCCAAAAACATTCAGTACTTC
>NA|NA|TRBJ2-1|TRBV4-3
CASSQDTNGEQFF
TGCGCCAGCAGCCAAGATACGAACGGTGAGCAGTTCTTC
>few|TRBD1|TRBJ2-3|TRBV29-1
CSVGRTGLTDTQYF
TGCAGCGTTGGTCGGACAGGGCTCACAGATACGCAGTATTTT
>NA|TRBD1|TRBJ1-2|TRBV29-1
CSVGKGGVSSTRLYGYTF
TGCAGCGTTGGGAAAGGGGGCGTTTCCTCCACCCGCCTCTATGGCTACACCTTC
>many|TRBD2|TRBJ2-7|TRBV18
CASSPLGTSEYEQYF
TGTGCCAGCTCACCACTGGGGACTAGCGAATACGAGCAGTACTTC
>many|NA|TRBJ2-3|TRBV20-1
CSARTGTGADTQYF
TGCAGTGCTAGAACGGGGACCGGGGCAGATACGCAGTATTTT
>many|TRBD2|TRBJ2-3|TRBV27
CASSLTWAATSDWDTQYF
TGTGCCAGCAGTTTAACCTGGGCCGCAACTAGCGACTGGGATACGCAGTATTTT
>many|TRBD2|TRBJ2-7|TRBV12-5
CASGLLHPDTGELAEPFYEQYF
TGTGCTAGTGGTTTGCTCCATCCGGATACAGGAGAACTAGCGGAGCCTTTTTACGAGCAGTACTTC
>few|TRBD1|TRBJ2-4|TRBV27
CASSSTGGFGGDIQYF
TGTGCCAGCAGTTCGACAGGGGGCTTTGGTGGGGACATTCAGTACTTC
>few|NA|TRBJ2-1|TRBV18
CASSPPEGPPTSNEQFF
TGTGCCAGCTCACCTCCGGAGGGGCCCCCAACTTCAAATGAGCAGTTCTTC
>once|TRBD2|TRBJ2-7|TRBV20-1
CSASRGGVVYEQYF
TGCAGTGCTTCTCGGGGGGGGGTGGTCTACGAGCAGTACTTC
>NA|TRBD2|TRBJ2-5|TRBV28
CASSPGTSGSRETQYF
TGTGCCAGCAGCCCGGGGACTAGCGGGAGTCGGGAGACCCAGTACTTC
>NA|NA|TRBJ2-1|TRBV7-2
CASSLQDSPYNEQFF
TGTGCCAGCAGCTTACAGGACTCACCCTACAATGAGCAGTTCTTC